Listed below are T cell receptor beta chains from one sample, sequenced in a study of blood T cell repertoires in COVID-19. The protocol was immunoSEQ multiplex PCR, while the TCRdb copy is restricted to in-frame clones and leaves out a portion. Found here are around 250,000 clones, 70% to 90% of them singletons; the top ten hold 1.9%. Material: PBMCs or T cells enriched from blood (not recorded which). The receptors here all came from a woman in her forties or fifties who had recovered from COVID-19. CDR3s include the opening cysteine and the closing phenylalanine or tryptophan. The D gene is left open where the match is weak. Not every row has a clone size; where given, it reads once, few, many or a size class.

TRBV9	TRBJ2-3	.	TRBD2	TGTGCCAGCACCCGAGAAGCGGGGCCCACAGATACGCAGTATTTT	CASTREAGPTDTQYF
TRBV7-2	TRBJ2-7	.	TRBD2	TGTGCCAGCAGCTTGAGCGGGAGCTACGAGCAGTACTTC	CASSLSGSYEQYF
TRBV2	TRBJ2-6	.	TRBD2	TGTGCCAGCAGTGCGGCCCGGGGGACTAGAGCCTCTGGGGCCAACGTCCTGACTTTC	CASSAARGTRASGANVLTF
TRBV5-1	TRBJ1-4	.	.	TGCGCCAGCAGCGCCGACAGGATTGGGTATGAAAAACTGTTTTTT	CASSADRIGYEKLFF
TRBV4-1	TRBJ2-2	.	TRBD1	TGCGCCAGCAGCCAGTTCTCTATTAACCTGGACAGGACGAACACCGGGGAGCTGTTTTTT	CASSQFSINLDRTNTGELFF
TRBV28	TRBJ2-3	once	TRBD2	TGTGCCAGTGGTTACGGGACTAGCGGGGGGGACACAGATACGCAGTATTTT	CASGYGTSGGDTDTQYF
TRBV5-5	TRBJ1-4	.	TRBD1	TGTGCCAGCAGCCAAACAGGGGATCATGAAAAACTGTTTTTT	CASSQTGDHEKLFF
TRBV5-1	TRBJ1-4	.	TRBD1	TGCGCCAGCAGCGTGGCTGGGACAGGGAACGAAAAACTGTTTTTT	CASSVAGTGNEKLFF
TRBV2	TRBJ1-5	.	.	TGTGCCGGACGATGGGCAGGGAATCAGCCCCAGCATTTT	CAGRWAGNQPQHF
TRBV9	TRBJ2-7	.	.	TGTGCCAGCAGCCCGGCGGGGTCATTCTACGAGCAGTACTTC	CASSPAGSFYEQYF
TRBV19	TRBJ1-2	.	.	TGTGCCAGTAGTATACCCCTCGGGGGATTTAACTATGGCTACACCTTC	CASSIPLGGFNYGYTF
TRBV28	TRBJ1-1	.	TRBD1	TGTGCCAGCAACTCAGGGGGCACTGAAGCTTTCTTT	CASNSGGTEAFF
TRBV5-5	TRBJ2-7	.	.	TGTGCCAGCAGCCCCGGAGGAGGATCCTACGAGCAGTACTTC	CASSPGGGSYEQYF
TRBV6-5	TRBJ2-1	.	TRBD1	TGTGCCAGCAGTTCCGGGACAGTGCTCCCTTACAATGAGCAGTTCTTC	CASSSGTVLPYNEQFF
TRBV6-4	TRBJ1-2	once	.	TGTGCCAGCGGATTGACCTGGGAGGGCTATGGCTACACCTTC	CASGLTWEGYGYTF
TRBV27	TRBJ2-1	.	.	TGTGCCAGCAGTCGAGCAACTAGCCAGAAGGCCTACAATGAGCAGTTCTTC	CASSRATSQKAYNEQFF
TRBV19	TRBJ1-2	.	TRBD1	TGTGCCAGTAGTGTCGGGACAGGGTCCAACTATGGCTACACCTTC	CASSVGTGSNYGYTF
TRBV6-5	TRBJ1-6	.	.	TGTGCCACCGCGGGACGCTCAAATTCACCCCTCCACTTT	CATAGRSNSPLHF
TRBV27	TRBJ2-1	.	.	TGTGCCAGCAGCCCCGGGACTCTACTTATCGATGAGCAGTTCTTC	CASSPGTLLIDEQFF
TRBV7-3	TRBJ2-3	.	.	TGTGCCAGTGGGACTCACCCCACAGATACGCAGTATTTT	CASGTHPTDTQYF
TRBV19	TRBJ2-3	.	.	TGTGCCAGCCAACCCTTAGGAGGGCAAGCGAATACGCAGTATTTT	CASQPLGGQANTQYF